This TCR beta chain was recorded in a study of blood T cell repertoires in COVID-19. For the study at large: From T cells, B-cell-depleted T cells, or PBMCs came the material, which was cDNA or gDNA.

Some clones are missing from TCRdb's copy, which holds only in-frame ones; the method was immunoSEQ multiplex PCR. The table has around 230,000 clones, approximately 86% seen once. Across roughly 25 US areas, participants ranged in age from roughly 18 to 95 years. The CDR3 consists of 13 residues. Germline assignment: CDR1 SGHNT and CDR2 YENEEA. V lost 2 bases to trimming and J lost 5 bases, with 10 bases between them. Material: PBMCs or T cells enriched from blood (not recorded which). The chain couples TRBV11-3 to TRBJ2-7; no clear D gene. This clonotype was sampled from a woman aged 40 to 50 with acute COVID-19. CDR3 bases: TGTGCCAGCAGCTTACGGGTGTTCGACGAGCAGTACTTC. Amino acid sequence: CASSLRVFDEQYF.